These 26 T cell receptor beta chains were sequenced from one sample in a study of neurological immune-mediated disorders. TCRdb fed the 5' RACE reads into MiXCR, producing one record per CDR3 protein. Of tens of thousands of distinct CDR3 sequences in the sample, around 4.6% were seen once. The sequencing sample was made of PBMCs. The receptors were gathered from a woman aged 25 to 39 with multiple sclerosis.

This clonotype came up many times. The rearrangement links TRBV5-1 to TRBJ1-1; unclear D gene. Trimming took 0 bases from V and 4 from J, leaving 7 bases between them. Per the germline V gene, CDR1 is SGHRS and CDR2 is YFSETQ. The CDR3 is 13 residues long. CDR3 nucleotide sequence: TGCGCCAGCAGCTTGGATATCGGCACTGAAGCTTTCTTT. It translates to CASSLDIGTEAFF.

This clonotype was detected ten times or more. The genes are TRBV7-8 and TRBJ1-1; D remains ambiguous. This CDR3 spans 14 amino acids. V gave up 0 bases and J gave up 4 bases, with 9 bases separating them. Looked up from germline, CDR1 is SGHVS and CDR2 is FQNEAQ. This CDR3 is CASSLAGRSTEAFF. DNA of the CDR3: TGTGCCAGCAGCTTAGCGGGGAGAAGCACTGAAGCTTTCTTT. Filled out from reference TRBV7-8 and TRBJ1-1, the complete variable domain reads GAGVSQSPRYKVAKRGQDVALRCDPISGHVSLFWYQQALGQGPEFLTYFQNEAQLDKSGLPSDRFFAERPEGSVSTLKIQRTQQEDSAVYLCASSLAGRSTEAFFGQGTRLTVV.

This sequence joins TRBV20-1 and TRBJ2-1; D may match TRBD1 or TRBD2 (6 bases each). Germline CDR1 is DFQATT and CDR2 is SNEGSKA (reference sequence). The CDR3 runs 14 residues. The CDR3 DNA reads TGCATGGTGGGGGGCCACTCATCCTACAATGAGCAGTTCTTC. It translates to CMVGGHSSYNEQFF.

This clonotype was seen only a few times. The V gene is TRBV20-1, the J gene TRBJ2-2; TRBD1 is a possible D gene (6 bases). The CDR3 totals 12 residues. Germline CDR1 reads DFQATT; CDR2 reads SNEGSKA (reference sequence). With 6 bases removed from V and 3 bases from J, the gap between germline ends came to 8 bases. The CDR3 coding sequence is TGCAGTGCAAACAGGGACACCGGGGAGCTGTTTTTT. It codes for CSANRDTGELFF.

Many counts were recorded for this clonotype. The chain couples TRBV5-1 to TRBJ2-3; 13 positions match TRBD2. The CDR3 sequence is 17 residues long. Trimming at V came to 4 bases and at J to 3 bases, leaving 8 bases not matched to a gene. Per germline, CDR1 SGHRS and CDR2 YFSETQ. CDR3: CASSHTSGGAVTDTQYF. The CDR3 bases are TGCGCCAGCAGCCATACTAGCGGGGGGGCCGTAACAGATACGCAGTATTTT.

This clonotype was detected a few times. This could be a read error, since a much larger clone is one nucleotide away. The J gene is TRBJ1-3, the V gene TRBV3-1; D is unclear. The CDR3 extends over 14 amino acids. Germline values: CDR1 LGHDT, CDR2 YNNKEL (reference sequence). CDR3 in DNA: TGTGCCAGCAGCCAACCGGAATCTGGAAAAACCATATATTTT. Translated, it gives CASSQPESGKTIYF.

This clonotype showed up many times. V gene TRBV12-3 or TRBV12-4 combines with J gene TRBJ2-2, with no clear D. The V end lost 6 bases, the J end lost 3 bases, and 5 bases lay between the germline ends. The CDR3 has 12 amino acids. The CDR3 coding sequence is TGTGCCAGCAGATTATACACCGGGGAGCTGTTTTTT. Protein sequence: CASRLYTGELFF.

This clonotype appeared a few times. V gene TRBV5-6 combines with J gene TRBJ2-3; weak D call: TRBD2 (5 bases). This CDR3 has 18 residues. V was trimmed by 3 bases and J by 4 bases, leaving 24 bases between them. Germline V lookup: CDR1 SGHDT, CDR2 YYEEEE. The CDR3 reads CASSSSPSAAEGPDTQYF. CDR3 DNA: TGTGCCAGCAGCTCCTCCCCCTCGGCGGCCGAGGGCCCAGATACGCAGTATTTT.

The sample holds many counts of this clonotype. This chain connects TRBV20-1 to TRBJ1-5; a weak D match, TRBD1 (6 bases). The CDR3 totals 14 residues. The V end was cut by 4 bases, the J end by 9 bases, with 19 bases between. Germline V gene lookup returns CDR1 DFQATT and CDR2 SNEGSKA (reference sequence). CDR3 amino acids: CSATPGHPLSPQHF. The CDR3 coding sequence is TGCAGTGCTACCCCGGGACACCCCTTATCGCCCCAGCATTTT.

The J gene is TRBJ2-5, the V gene TRBV20-1; TRBD1 matches at 8 bases. The junction had 10 bases not matched to a gene; V was cut back by 5 bases and J by 5 bases. The V gene's germline CDR1 is DFQATT and CDR2 SNEGSKA (reference sequence). CDR3 length equals 14 residues. The CDR3: CSAAGQGPSETQYF. DNA of the CDR3: TGCAGTGCTGCTGGACAGGGCCCGAGTGAGACCCAGTACTTC.

Of note for this clonotype: This clone may be a read error of a much larger clone one base away. Given the absence of the conserved phenylalanine or tryptophan at the CDR3 end, a read error is likely. The gene calls are TRBV7-2 and TRBJ2-1; either TRBD1 or TRBD2 may fit D (6 bases each). The CDR3 contains 15 residues. With 5 bases removed from V and 4 bases from J, the gap between germline ends came to 15 bases. The germline CDR1 and CDR2 sequences are SGHTA and FQGNSA. CDR3 loop: CASSRRSGAYNEQFI. As DNA, the CDR3 is TGTGCCAGCAGCCGAAGGTCGGGGGCTTACAATGAGCAGTTCATC.

V usage is TRBV7-9 and J usage is TRBJ2-7; 8 bases are a match to TRBD1. Germline V gene lookup returns CDR1 SEHNR and CDR2 FQNEAQ (reference sequence). V lost 4 bases to trimming and J lost 6 bases; unmatched junction nucleotides: 5. The CDR3 contains 13 residues. CDR3 sequence (DNA): TGTGCCAGCAGCTACTCGACAGGGGCCGAGCAGTACTTC. Translated: CASSYSTGAEQYF.

This clonotype occurred many times. The gene calls are TRBV9 and TRBJ2-3; TRBD2 matches at 10 bases. The V and J ends lost 0 bases and 4 bases, in that order; junction bases with no gene match: 5. Germline CDR1 and CDR2: SGDLS and YYNGEE. The CDR3 spans 16 residues. The CDR3: CASSVELAGASDTQYF. The CDR3 DNA follows: TGTGCCAGCAGCGTAGAGCTAGCGGGAGCTTCAGATACGCAGTATTTT. Complete variable domain (other parts from reference TRBV9 and TRBJ2-3): DSGVTQTPKHLITATGQRVTLRCSPRSGDLSVYWYQQSLDQGLQFLIQYYNGEERAKGNILERFSAQQFPDLHSELNLSSLELGDSALYFCASSVELAGASDTQYFGPGTRLTVL.

This clonotype was recorded many times. The chain couples TRBV12-3 or TRBV12-4 to TRBJ2-3; no firm D call. The CDR3 length is 11 residues. Deletions cut 8 bases from V and 5 bases from J, with 8 bases between. CDR3 amino acids: CASSFQDTQYF. The CDR3 nucleotides read TGTGCCAGCTCCTTCCAAGATACGCAGTATTTT.

In its sample, this clonotype was seen a few times. This chain joins TRBV7-2 and TRBJ1-2, with 7 bases identical to TRBD1. The CDR3 length is 14 residues. J lost 8 bases, V lost 4 bases, and 10 bases had no gene match. Germline V CDR1 and CDR2: SGHTA, FQGNSA. CDR3 protein: CASSSGQDRRGYTF. CDR3 nucleotide sequence: TGTGCCAGCAGCTCAGGACAGGACCGAAGAGGCTACACCTTC.

This clonotype was counted ten times or more. V is TRBV5-4 and J is TRBJ1-5; perhaps TRBD1 as D (6 bases). The CDR3 loop spans 14 amino acids. The germline gives CDR1 SGHNT, CDR2 YYREEE (reference sequence). The V and J ends lost 4 bases and 3 bases respectively, with 11 bases between them. The CDR3 sequence: CASSPGGPNQPQHF. In DNA, the CDR3 is TGTGCCAGCAGCCCCGGGGGCCCCAATCAGCCCCAGCATTTT.

This clonotype was recorded many times. The J gene is TRBJ1-1, the V gene TRBV6-6; a possible D gene is TRBD1 (5 bases). Germline V gene data show CDR1 as MNHNY and CDR2 as SVGAGI (reference sequence). The CDR3 consists of 14 residues. Deletions cut 6 bases from V and 4 bases from J, with 15 bases between. The DNA for the CDR3 is TGTGCCAGCAGGGGCACCACAGGAAGCACTGAAGCTTTCTTT. Protein sequence: CASRGTTGSTEAFF.

This clonotype was counted many times. The chain carries TRBV5-8 and TRBJ1-1, with D possibly TRBD1 on 5 matching bases. The V end was cut by 9 bases, the J end by 6 bases, with 15 bases between. Looked up from germline, CDR1 is SGHTS and CDR2 is YDEGEE. This CDR3 has 12 amino acids. CDR3 protein: CATGRLRAEAFF. The CDR3 DNA reads TGTGCCACGGGACGTTTGAGGGCTGAAGCTTTCTTT.

The table lists this clonotype with many counts. V and J are TRBV5-1 and TRBJ1-4; D perhaps matches TRBD1 (6 bases). Germline V CDR1 and CDR2: SGHRS, YFSETQ. Trimming shortened V by 7 bases and J by 5 bases, and 18 bases separated the two germline ends. The CDR3 spans 15 residues. The CDR3 DNA reads TGCGCCAGCCAGCCCCAGGACAGCATGAATGAAAAACTGTTTTTT. Its translation: CASQPQDSMNEKLFF.

This clonotype was seen a handful of times. This chain connects TRBV20-1 to TRBJ2-7; TRBD1 might be the D (5 bases). The CDR3 covers 15 residues. Germline CDR1 is DFQATT and CDR2 is SNEGSKA (reference sequence). The V end was cut by 2 bases, the J end by 1 base, with 15 bases between. As DNA, the CDR3 is TGCAGTGCTAGACCTAGGGGTTTATCGTCCTACGAGCAGTACTTC. Protein product: CSARPRGLSSYEQYF.

This clonotype was found many times. The chain's CDR3 is CASELCSQGGYEQYV. CDR3 bases: TGCGCCAGCGAGCTCTGCTCGCAGGGAGGGTACGAGCAGTACGTC. The chain has TRBV5-1 and TRBJ2-7; 7 nucleotides align to TRBD2. The trim removed 7 bases at V and 4 bases at J, leaving 14 bases unmatched. CDR1 is SGHRS, CDR2 YFSETQ, per germline. There are 15 residues in the CDR3.

This clonotype was picked up many times. The chain employs TRBV7-9 and TRBJ2-1; tentatively, D is TRBD2 (5 bases). The germline V gene encodes CDR1 SEHNR and CDR2 FQNEAQ (reference sequence). The V end lost 5 bases, the J end lost 6 bases, and 11 bases lay between the germline ends. The CDR3 is 13 amino acids. CDR3 residues: CASSPPEANEQFF. Here the CDR3 DNA reads TGTGCCAGCAGCCCACCGGAGGCCAATGAGCAGTTCTTC.

The V gene is TRBV20-1, the J gene TRBJ2-5; 11 positions agree with TRBD2. The J segment lost 5 bases and the V segment lost 3 bases, leaving 8 bases of the junction unmatched. Germline V lookup: CDR1 DFQATT, CDR2 SNEGSKA (reference sequence). This CDR3 contains 15 residues. The CDR3 sequence is CSASRLAGTWETQYF. CDR3 bases: TGCAGTGCTAGCCGACTAGCGGGAACCTGGGAGACCCAGTACTTC.

This clonotype was observed at least ten times. The chain has TRBV5-6 and TRBJ2-5; D not certain. The V end lost 4 bases, the J end lost 5 bases, and 18 bases lay between the germline ends. Germline V gene sequence: CDR1 SGHDT, CDR2 YYEEEE. CDR3 length: 15 amino acids. The CDR3 DNA sequence: TGTGCCAGCAGCGAAGGGATCTCGGGTGTCGAGACCCAGTACTTC. This gives the protein CASSEGISGVETQYF. Drawing the rest from reference TRBV5-6 and TRBJ2-5, the complete variable domain is DAGVTQSPTHLIKTRGQQVTLRCSPKSGHDTVSWYQQALGQGPQFIFQYYEEEERQRGNFPDRFSGHQFPNYSSELNVNALLLGDSALYLCASSEGISGVETQYFGPGTRLLVL.

This clonotype was observed at least ten times. This chain connects TRBV5-1 to TRBJ1-1; TRBD1 agrees at 7 bases. V was pared by 0 bases and J by 3 bases, with 5 bases of the junction left unmatched. CDR1 and CDR2 (germline): SGHRS, YFSETQ. The CDR3 has 15 residues. The CDR3 protein is CASSLGDRADTEAFF. In DNA form, the CDR3 reads TGCGCCAGCAGCTTGGGCGACAGGGCGGACACTGAAGCTTTCTTT.

In its sample, this clonotype was seen many times. The chain carries TRBV15 and TRBJ2-2, with TRBD1 matching 7 bases. The trim removed 0 bases at V and 0 bases at J, leaving 25 bases unmatched. In germline, CDR1 is LNHNV, CDR2 YYDKDF (reference sequence). This CDR3 contains 24 residues. The DNA for the CDR3 is TGTGCCACCAGCAGAGATAGGTTTAGGCTCGATCCGATTACAGGGGTATCGAACACCGGGGAGCTGTTTTTT. Translated, it gives CATSRDRFRLDPITGVSNTGELFF.